The 2 T cell receptor beta chains below come from one sample, sequenced in a study of cytomegalovirus exposure and HLA in healthy donors. This PCR relied on a set of 60 Vbeta primers and 13 Jbeta primers. Using immunoSEQ multiplex PCR, the repertoire was profiled, and TCRdb retains in-frame clones only, with some absent. The table has approximately 170,000 clones, roughly 74% seen once; the top ten hold 4.9%. Sequencing input: PBMCs. The receptor source for this set is a male donor in good health and CMV-seronegative.

V is TRBV2 and J is TRBJ1-5; 8 bases are a match to TRBD1. V gave up 7 bases and J gave up 1 base; unmatched junction bases: 15. The germline gives CDR1 SNHLY, CDR2 FYNNEI. There are 18 residues in the CDR3. The CDR3 is CASTQTGEAAWSNQPQHF. The CDR3 region has the DNA TGTGCCAGCACCCAGACAGGGGAAGCGGCTTGGAGCAATCAGCCCCAGCATTTT.

V usage is TRBV10-3 and J usage is TRBJ1-1, with 8 bases aligning to TRBD1. CDR3 length equals 15 residues. The V segment lost 6 bases and the J segment 1 base; nucleotides outside the gene matches: 7. The germline CDR1 and CDR2 sequences are ENHRY and SYGVKD. As DNA, the CDR3 is TGTGCCATCAGAGCGGGACAGGAACCGAACACTGAAGCTTTCTTT. Its protein is CAIRAGQEPNTEAFF.